One sample yielded the 7 T cell receptor beta chains listed below, sequenced in a study of cytomegalovirus exposure and HLA in healthy donors. Both 60 Vbeta primers and 13 Jbeta primers went into the PCR. The table came from immunoSEQ multiplex PCR; TCRdb's copy has only in-frame clones and leaves some out. The sample contains around 220,000 clones, around 79% of which appear only once. The sequenced sample was PBMCs. The receptors were sampled from a man younger than 35 in good health and CMV-seronegative.

J is TRBJ2-1 and V is TRBV11-3; 7 bases agree with TRBD2. The CDR3 contains 15 residues. Germline V gives CDR1 SGHNT, CDR2 YENEEA. V was clipped by 3 bases and J by 1 base; unmatched bases: 3. CDR3 sequence (DNA): TGTGCCAGCAGCTTTGGCGGGAGTTCCTACAATGAGCAGTTCTTC. The encoded protein is CASSFGGSSYNEQFF.

The chain is built from TRBV7-2 and TRBJ1-6; D is unclear. Trimming stripped 1 base from V and 11 bases from J, with 12 bases between. This CDR3 comprises 14 residues. CDR1 SGHTA and CDR2 FQGNSA come from the germline V gene. The CDR3 sequence is CASSLDGLGTPLHF. DNA for the CDR3: TGTGCCAGCAGCTTAGACGGACTTGGGACACCCCTCCACTTT. Supplemented by reference TRBV7-2 and TRBJ1-6, the full variable domain reads GAGVSQSPSNKVTEKGKDVELRCDPISGHTALYWYRQSLGQGLEFLIYFQGNSAPDKSGLPSDRFSAERTGGSVSTLTIQRTQQEDSAVYLCASSLDGLGTPLHFGNGTRLTVT.

This clone was counted only a few times. This chain links TRBV6-5 with TRBJ1-5; 9 bases are a match to TRBD1. The V and J ends lost 7 bases and 5 bases, in that order; junction bases with no gene match: 6. From germline, CDR1 is MNHEY and CDR2 SVGAGI. This CDR3 contains 14 residues. The CDR3 is CASTRTGEYQPQHF. CDR3 nucleotides: TGTGCCAGCACCCGGACAGGGGAGTATCAGCCCCAGCATTTT.

This chain connects TRBV27 to TRBJ1-2, with no clear D. V was clipped by 6 bases and J by 4 bases, with 15 bases between them. The length of the CDR3 is 14 residues. The germline V gene has CDR1 MNHEY and CDR2 SMNVEV (reference sequence). CDR3 in DNA: TGTGCCAGCAGCGGCCTGAAAGACTTCTATGGCTACACCTTC. Its protein is CASSGLKDFYGYTF.

The rearrangement links TRBV7-9 to TRBJ2-1; D possibly corresponds to TRBD2 (7 bases). CDR1 and CDR2 from the germline V gene are SEHNR and FQNEAQ (reference sequence). The CDR3 runs 14 residues. V shed 5 bases and J shed 6 bases, with 14 bases lying between them. The CDR3 loop is CASSPAGAINEQFF. CDR3 nucleotide sequence: TGTGCCAGCAGCCCCGCGGGGGCTATCAATGAGCAGTTCTTC.

This clone was observed a single time. The gene calls are TRBV30 and TRBJ1-4; 7 bases line up with TRBD1. The CDR3 length is 15 residues. V lost 0 bases, J lost 6 bases, and 7 bases stayed unmatched. Germline CDR1 GTSNPN, CDR2 SVGIG (reference sequence). CDR3 protein: CAWSVLIGGDEKLFF. The CDR3 nucleotides are TGTGCCTGGAGTGTACTTATAGGGGGCGATGAAAAACTGTTTTTT.

V and J are TRBV27 and TRBJ1-4; 9 nucleotides match TRBD1. Germline lookup yields CDR1 MNHEY and CDR2 SMNVEV (reference sequence). With V trimmed by 7 bases and J by 7 bases, 7 bases remained unmatched. The CDR3 runs to 14 residues. In DNA, the CDR3 is TGTGCCAGCAAACAGGGGGCAGGAGTTGAAAAACTGTTTTTT. Translation gives CASKQGAGVEKLFF.